This is a list of T cell receptor beta chains from one sample in a study of Graves' ophthalmopathy and Graves' hyperthyroidism. TCRdb passed the multiplex PCR reads through MiXCR, listing each CDR3 protein once. The table records approximately 500,000 distinct CDR3 sequences, approximately 14% of them present only once. The material sequenced was blood. These receptors were taken from a woman aged 30 to 39 with Graves' ophthalmopathy. The CDR3 runs from the conserved cysteine through the conserved F or W. Fields, in order: CDR3 protein, CDR3 DNA, J gene, D gene, V gene, clone size. The D gene is left open where the match is weak. Rows may omit the clone size; those that give it use once, few, many or a size class.

CDR3aa: CASSPGQTNTGELFF
CDR3nt: TGTGCCAGCAGCCCGGGACAGACGAACACCGGGGAGCTGTTTTTT
j_gene: TRBJ2-2
d_gene: TRBD1
v_gene: TRBV13
abundance: many

CDR3aa: CASSQDRVYYEQYF
CDR3nt: TGTGCCAGCAGTCAGGACAGGGTCTACTACGAGCAGTACTTC
j_gene: TRBJ2-7
d_gene: TRBD1
v_gene: TRBV27
abundance: NA

CDR3aa: CASSSGSGVVNTEAFF
CDR3nt: TGTGCCAGCAGCTCAGGGTCAGGCGTTGTGAACACTGAAGCTTTCTTT
j_gene: TRBJ1-1
d_gene: NA
v_gene: TRBV11-1
abundance: many

CDR3aa: CASSLWANYEQYF
CDR3nt: TGCGCCAGCAGCTTGTGGGCCAACTACGAGCAGTACTTC
j_gene: TRBJ2-7
d_gene: NA
v_gene: TRBV5-1
abundance: many

CDR3aa: CASSLWGTFNYGYTF
CDR3nt: TGTGCCAGCAGTTTATGGGGGACTTTTAACTATGGCTACACCTTC
j_gene: TRBJ1-2
d_gene: NA
v_gene: TRBV28
abundance: many

CDR3aa: CASSLRDSEDGYTF
CDR3nt: TGTGCCAGCAGCCTGAGGGACAGTGAAGATGGCTACACCTTC
j_gene: TRBJ1-2
d_gene: TRBD1
v_gene: TRBV13
abundance: many

CDR3aa: CASSLGRVSNQPQHF
CDR3nt: TGTGCCAGCAGCCTGGGCCGGGTTAGCAATCAGCCCCAGCATTTT
j_gene: TRBJ1-5
d_gene: NA
v_gene: TRBV11-2
abundance: many

CDR3aa: CASSLDNSPLHF
CDR3nt: TGTGCCAGCAGCTTAGATAATTCACCCCTCCACTTT
j_gene: TRBJ1-6
d_gene: NA
v_gene: TRBV7-9
abundance: many

CDR3aa: CASSYHPGQGPGTQYF
CDR3nt: TGTGCCAGCAGTTACCACCCGGGACAGGGGCCAGGGACCCAGTACTTC
j_gene: TRBJ2-5
d_gene: TRBD1
v_gene: TRBV6-5
abundance: many

CDR3aa: CAWSVRDDGYTF
CDR3nt: TGTGCCTGGAGTGTGAGGGACGATGGCTACACCTTC
j_gene: TRBJ1-2
d_gene: NA
v_gene: TRBV30
abundance: NA

CDR3aa: CASSYSGLAGAEQYF
CDR3nt: TGTGCCAGCAGTTACTCCGGACTAGCGGGGGCCGAGCAGTACTTC
j_gene: TRBJ2-7
d_gene: TRBD2
v_gene: TRBV6-5
abundance: many

CDR3aa: CSAREGNAGGPYEQYF
CDR3nt: TGCAGTGCTAGAGAGGGAAACGCGGGGGGGCCCTACGAGCAGTACTTC
j_gene: TRBJ2-7
d_gene: TRBD2
v_gene: TRBV20-1
abundance: many

CDR3aa: CASSVVERGSAFF
CDR3nt: TGTGCCAGCAGCGTAGTAGAAAGGGGGTCCGCTTTCTTT
j_gene: TRBJ1-1
d_gene: NA
v_gene: TRBV9
abundance: few

CDR3aa: CASSPQRLSETQYF
CDR3nt: TGTGCCAGCAGTCCCCAAAGACTCTCAGAGACCCAGTACTTC
j_gene: TRBJ2-5
d_gene: NA
v_gene: TRBV6-1
abundance: many

CDR3aa: CASSGIKGGYTF
CDR3nt: TGTGCCAGCAGCGGAATAAAGGGGGGCTACACCTTC
j_gene: TRBJ1-2
d_gene: NA
v_gene: TRBV9
abundance: few

CDR3aa: CASSVAQGGGRSPLHF
CDR3nt: TGTGCCAGCAGCGTAGCTCAGGGGGGGGGCCGGTCACCCCTCCACTTT
j_gene: TRBJ1-6
d_gene: TRBD1
v_gene: TRBV9
abundance: many

CDR3aa: CAWSFLSGSSGNTIYF
CDR3nt: TGTGCCTGGAGTTTTCTATCCGGGAGCTCTGGAAACACCATATATTTT
j_gene: TRBJ1-3
d_gene: NA
v_gene: TRBV30
abundance: few

CDR3aa: CASSLGAGGEETQYF
CDR3nt: TGTGCCAGCAGCTTAGGGGCGGGAGGGGAGGAGACCCAGTACTTC
j_gene: TRBJ2-5
d_gene: TRBD2
v_gene: TRBV7-3
abundance: many

CDR3aa: CASSVGGNIQYF
CDR3nt: TGTGCCAGCAGTGTGGGCGGAAACATTCAGTACTTC
j_gene: TRBJ2-4
d_gene: NA
v_gene: TRBV6-2/TRBV6-3
abundance: many

CDR3aa: CASSTGIGVYDQYF
CDR3nt: TGTGCCAGTTCAACCGGGATAGGGGTCTACGATCAGTACTTC
j_gene: TRBJ2-7
d_gene: NA
v_gene: TRBV19
abundance: NA

CDR3aa: CASSLVRGDQPQHF
CDR3nt: TGTGCCAGCAGTTTAGTCAGGGGGGATCAGCCCCAGCATTTT
j_gene: TRBJ1-5
d_gene: TRBD1
v_gene: TRBV12-3/TRBV12-4
abundance: many

CDR3aa: CATSEAAGEVGELFF
CDR3nt: TGTGCCACCAGTGAGGCGGCGGGAGAAGTCGGGGAGCTGTTTTTT
j_gene: TRBJ2-2
d_gene: TRBD2
v_gene: TRBV24-1
abundance: many

CDR3aa: CASETTQHTGELFF
CDR3nt: TGTGCCAGCGAGACGACTCAACACACCGGGGAGCTGTTTTTT
j_gene: TRBJ2-2
d_gene: NA
v_gene: TRBV6-5
abundance: many

CDR3aa: CASSDGRYSGNTIYF
CDR3nt: TGTGCCAGCAGCGACGGACGATACTCTGGAAACACCATATATTTT
j_gene: TRBJ1-3
d_gene: NA
v_gene: TRBV6-1
abundance: many

CDR3aa: CSARVPGRANVLTF
CDR3nt: TGCAGTGCTAGAGTCCCAGGGAGGGCCAACGTCCTGACTTTC
j_gene: TRBJ2-6
d_gene: NA
v_gene: TRBV20-1
abundance: many

CDR3aa: CSASPPSQPQHF
CDR3nt: TGCAGTGCTAGTCCTCCGTCACAGCCCCAGCATTTT
j_gene: TRBJ1-5
d_gene: NA
v_gene: TRBV20-1
abundance: many

CDR3aa: CASSQDPGRNTEAFF
CDR3nt: TGCGCCAGCAGCCAAGATCCAGGCAGGAACACTGAAGCTTTCTTT
j_gene: TRBJ1-1
d_gene: NA
v_gene: TRBV4-1
abundance: NA

CDR3aa: CSATSVQETQYF
CDR3nt: TGCAGTGCGACTAGCGTCCAAGAGACCCAGTACTTC
j_gene: TRBJ2-5
d_gene: TRBD2
v_gene: TRBV20-1
abundance: many

CDR3aa: CAIRPSGTATYEQYF
CDR3nt: TGTGCCATCAGGCCATCCGGGACAGCAACTTACGAGCAGTACTTC
j_gene: TRBJ2-7
d_gene: TRBD1
v_gene: TRBV10-3
abundance: many

CDR3aa: CASSLWTGRRITEAFF
CDR3nt: TGTGCCAGCAGTCTCTGGACAGGGAGGAGAATCACTGAAGCTTTCTTT
j_gene: TRBJ1-1
d_gene: TRBD1
v_gene: TRBV28
abundance: many

CDR3aa: CCPGGGTEAFF
CDR3nt: TGCTGCCCCGGGGGGGGGACTGAAGCTTTCTTT
j_gene: TRBJ1-1
d_gene: NA
v_gene: TRBV29-1
abundance: once

CDR3aa: CASSPDPLGETQYF
CDR3nt: TGTGCTAGCAGCCCGGACCCACTTGGGGAGACCCAGTACTTC
j_gene: TRBJ2-5
d_gene: NA
v_gene: TRBV7-7
abundance: many

CDR3aa: CASSLAGTENSPLHF
CDR3nt: TGTGCCAGCAGCTTAGCCGGGACGGAGAATTCACCCCTCCACTTT
j_gene: TRBJ1-6
d_gene: NA
v_gene: TRBV7-2
abundance: many

CDR3aa: CASSYFSGTGNTEAFF
CDR3nt: TGTGCCAGCAGTTACTTTTCCGGGACAGGGAACACTGAAGCTTTCTTT
j_gene: TRBJ1-1
d_gene: TRBD1
v_gene: TRBV6-2/TRBV6-3
abundance: many

CDR3aa: CASSYDVVWGTEAFF
CDR3nt: TGTGCCAGCAGTTATGACGTAGTATGGGGCACTGAAGCTTTCTTT
j_gene: TRBJ1-1
d_gene: NA
v_gene: TRBV6-2/TRBV6-3
abundance: many

CDR3aa: CASSPRTGFGANVLTF
CDR3nt: TGTGCCAGCAGCCCCCGGACAGGCTTCGGGGCCAACGTCCTGACTTTC
j_gene: TRBJ2-6
d_gene: TRBD1
v_gene: TRBV3-1
abundance: few

CDR3aa: CASRAGASGNTIYF
CDR3nt: TGTGCCAGTAGAGCGGGGGCATCGGGAAACACCATATATTTT
j_gene: TRBJ1-3
d_gene: NA
v_gene: TRBV19
abundance: many

CDR3aa: CASSSRKTGDYEQYF
CDR3nt: TGTGCCAGCAGTTCTCGGAAAACAGGGGATTACGAGCAGTACTTC
j_gene: TRBJ2-7
d_gene: TRBD1
v_gene: TRBV28
abundance: many

CDR3aa: CASRYYDRGGFSGELFF
CDR3nt: TGTGCCAGCAGATACTACGACAGGGGGGGTTTCTCCGGGGAGCTGTTTTTT
j_gene: TRBJ2-2
d_gene: TRBD1
v_gene: TRBV11-1
abundance: few

CDR3aa: CAWRQGKNTEAFF
CDR3nt: TGTGCCTGGAGACAGGGAAAGAACACTGAAGCTTTCTTT
j_gene: TRBJ1-1
d_gene: NA
v_gene: TRBV30
abundance: many

CDR3aa: CASSLMTPGQGYEQYF
CDR3nt: TGTGCCAGCAGCCTGATGACTCCGGGACAGGGCTACGAGCAGTACTTC
j_gene: TRBJ2-7
d_gene: TRBD1
v_gene: TRBV7-6
abundance: many

CDR3aa: CASSYLRTAPREQYF
CDR3nt: TGTGCCAGCAGTTACTTACGGACGGCCCCTCGGGAGCAGTACTTC
j_gene: TRBJ2-7
d_gene: NA
v_gene: TRBV6-5
abundance: NA

CDR3aa: CASSLSEISYEQYF
CDR3nt: TGTGCCAGCAGTTTATCGGAGATCTCCTACGAGCAGTACTTC
j_gene: TRBJ2-7
d_gene: NA
v_gene: TRBV27
abundance: many

CDR3aa: CASSRKEAPNTEAFF
CDR3nt: TGTGCCAGCTCACGAAAGGAGGCCCCGAACACTGAAGCTTTCTTT
j_gene: TRBJ1-1
d_gene: NA
v_gene: TRBV18
abundance: few

CDR3aa: CASSGPFGEMISYEQYF
CDR3nt: TGTGCCAGCAGCGGTCCCTTCGGGGAAATGATCTCCTACGAGCAGTACTTC
j_gene: TRBJ2-7
d_gene: NA
v_gene: TRBV2
abundance: NA

CDR3aa: CASSSGLTRYF
CDR3nt: TGTGCCAGCAGCTCAGGACTGACTCGGTACTTC
j_gene: TRBJ2-5
d_gene: NA
v_gene: TRBV7-9
abundance: many

CDR3aa: CASSLDAGTGGTGDLFF
CDR3nt: TGTGCCAGCAGCTTAGATGCCGGGACAGGGGGCACCGGGGACCTGTTTTTT
j_gene: TRBJ2-2
d_gene: TRBD1
v_gene: TRBV11-2
abundance: NA

CDR3aa: CASSLSRSNPGQGIYGYTF
CDR3nt: TGTGCCAGCAGCTTATCCAGATCTAATCCGGGACAGGGTATCTATGGCTACACCTTC
j_gene: TRBJ1-2
d_gene: TRBD1
v_gene: TRBV11-3
abundance: many

CDR3aa: CASSRLGWGGETQYF
CDR3nt: TGTGCCAGCAGTCGGCTCGGGTGGGGAGGTGAGACCCAGTACTTC
j_gene: TRBJ2-5
d_gene: NA
v_gene: TRBV28
abundance: many

CDR3aa: CASSYPTQGAEAFF
CDR3nt: TGTGCCAGCAGTTACCCCACACAGGGGGCTGAAGCTTTCTTT
j_gene: TRBJ1-1
d_gene: TRBD1
v_gene: TRBV6-5
abundance: few

CDR3aa: CSALGLAGTRSYEQYF
CDR3nt: TGCAGTGCTCTCGGACTAGCGGGAACCCGCTCCTACGAGCAGTACTTC
j_gene: TRBJ2-7
d_gene: TRBD2
v_gene: TRBV20-1
abundance: many

CDR3aa: CASSHPARDSYNSPLHF
CDR3nt: TGCGCCAGCAGCCATCCGGCTCGGGACTCCTATAATTCACCCCTCCACTTT
j_gene: TRBJ1-6
d_gene: NA
v_gene: TRBV4-1
abundance: many

CDR3aa: CASSLRGTSPYEQYF
CDR3nt: TGTGCCAGCAGTTTGCGGGGGACCTCACCTTACGAGCAGTACTTC
j_gene: TRBJ2-7
d_gene: TRBD2
v_gene: TRBV28
abundance: many